Shown below are 26 T cell receptor beta chains from a single sample sequenced in a study of shared clonotypes between healthy human individuals. The method was immunoSEQ multiplex PCR; TCRdb's version includes in-frame clones alone and lacks a portion of them. Of roughly 2.2 million clones in the sample, 85% to 95% were seen once. Sequencing was performed on naive CD4+ T cells from PBMCs. The subset: CD45RA+ positively selected. The receptors come from a young man in good health. Some clones in this sample may be carry-over from other donors' samples.

This sequence joins TRBV30 and TRBJ2-6; D call uncertain. Trimming removed 0 bases from V and 4 bases from J, with 10 bases in between. Germline lookup yields CDR1 GTSNPN and CDR2 SVGIG (reference sequence). This CDR3 has 15 residues. CDR3 DNA sequence: TGTGCCTGGAGTGTTGGGGTACCCGGGGCCAACGTCCTGACTTTC. This sequence encodes CAWSVGVPGANVLTF.

The chain combines TRBV7-8 with TRBJ2-5; the match to TRBD2 covers 8 bases. The CDR3 runs 14 residues. J was trimmed by 5 bases and V by 4 bases; bases with no gene match: 6. CDR1 is SGHVS and CDR2 is FQNEAQ in the germline V gene. For the CDR3, the DNA is TGTGCCAGCAGCTCCGGACTAGCTGGGGAGACCCAGTACTTC. Translation: CASSSGLAGETQYF.

This clone was seen just once. The V call is TRBV18, the J call TRBJ2-1; 9 nucleotides line up with TRBD2. CDR3 length: 16 amino acids. Germline V gene lookup returns CDR1 KGHSH and CDR2 LQKENI. Trimming removed 6 bases from V and 9 bases from J; junction bases left unmatched: 15. CDR3 residues: CASSGQREAPWGEQFF. The CDR3 bases are TGTGCCAGCTCCGGGCAGCGGGAGGCCCCCTGGGGTGAGCAGTTCTTC.

This chain links TRBV5-4 with TRBJ2-3, with unresolved D. This CDR3 has 13 residues. Per the germline V gene, CDR1 is SGHNT and CDR2 is YYREEE (reference sequence). V was trimmed by 0 bases and J by 8 bases, leaving 10 bases between them. Here the CDR3 reads CASSLESSGTQYF. The CDR3 bases are TGTGCCAGCAGCTTGGAATCGAGTGGTACGCAGTATTTT.

Details on this clone: Other DNA sequences in the sample encode the same CDR3. V and J are TRBV6-1 and TRBJ2-2; maybe TRBD2 (6 bases). V was trimmed by 10 bases and J by 4 bases, leaving 19 bases between them. Germline loops: CDR1 MNHNS, CDR2 SASEGT. CDR3 length: 15 amino acids. This chain's CDR3 is CATPSRGLGTGELFF. The DNA for the CDR3 is TGTGCCACCCCTTCGAGGGGACTCGGCACCGGGGAGCTGTTTTTT.

Notes on this clone: An end of the junction differs from the germline gene, which may be a read error. The genes are TRBV15 and TRBJ1-2; D is unresolved. Germline CDR1 is LNHNV and CDR2 is YYDKDF (reference sequence). The CDR3 loop spans 15 amino acids. The CDR3 here is CATSREAYSNYGYTF. As DNA, the CDR3 is TGTGCCACCAGCCGAGAAGCTTACAGCAACTATGGCTACACCTTC.

This sequence joins TRBV28 and TRBJ2-7, with a weak D call TRBD1 (7 bases). Per germline, CDR1 MDHEN and CDR2 SYDVKM. V lost 6 bases and J lost 4, with 22 bases in between. This CDR3 is 16 amino acids long. The CDR3 DNA reads TGTGCCAGCAGCCCCCCCGGAGGGGGCCGTGTTTACGAGCAGTACTTC. It is translated as CASSPPGGGRVYEQYF. Based on the CDR3 plus reference TRBV28 and TRBJ2-7, the full variable domain is DVKVTQSSRYLVKRTGEKVFLECVQDMDHENMFWYRQDPGLGLRLIYFSYDVKMKEKGDIPEGYSVSREKKERFSLILESASTNQTSMYLCASSPPGGGRVYEQYFGPGTRLTVT.

This chain connects TRBV7-2 to TRBJ1-3, with no clear D. Trimming stripped 3 bases from V and 0 bases from J, with 21 bases between. Germline values: CDR1 SGHTA, CDR2 FQGNSA. The CDR3 spans 19 residues. The CDR3 here is CASSFLSSLEVGSGNTIYF. CDR3 DNA sequence: TGTGCCAGCAGCTTTTTATCTTCACTTGAGGTGGGCTCTGGAAACACCATATATTTT.

The chain couples TRBV9 to TRBJ2-3, with D maybe TRBD2 (6 bases). Germline assignment: CDR1 SGDLS and CDR2 YYNGEE. CDR3 length: 15 residues. Trimming removed 0 bases at V and 5 bases at J, with 13 bases between. The CDR3 region is CASSVDSGGLDTQYF. The CDR3 nucleotides read TGTGCCAGCAGCGTAGATTCCGGGGGATTAGATACGCAGTATTTT. The full variable domain, its missing parts supplied by reference TRBV9 and TRBJ2-3, is DSGVTQTPKHLITATGQRVTLRCSPRSGDLSVYWYQQSLDQGLQFLIQYYNGEERAKGNILERFSAQQFPDLHSELNLSSLELGDSALYFCASSVDSGGLDTQYFGPGTRLTVL.

This chain links TRBV19 with TRBJ1-4, with 7 bases lining up with TRBD1. Germline V gene lookup returns CDR1 LNHDA and CDR2 SQIVND (reference sequence). V shed 10 bases, J shed 8 bases, and the junction held 19 bases outside the gene matches. This CDR3 comprises 16 residues. The CDR3 bases are TGTGCCACCTCATACGGGTGGACAGGCGTAATCGAAAAACTGTTTTTT. This sequence encodes CATSYGWTGVIEKLFF.

The chain combines TRBV4-2 with TRBJ1-2, with 8 positions matching TRBD1. V was clipped by 4 bases and J by 5 bases; unmatched bases: 3. The length of the CDR3 is 13 residues. The V gene's germline CDR1 is LGHNA and CDR2 YNFKEQ. In DNA, the CDR3 is TGTGCCAGCAGCCCGGACAGGGATTATGGCTACACCTTC. This codes for CASSPDRDYGYTF.

This chain joins TRBV18 and TRBJ2-5; a possible D gene is TRBD2 (5 bases). The V gene's germline CDR1 is KGHSH and CDR2 LQKENI. Trimming pared 6 bases from V and 5 bases from J, leaving 7 bases between. CDR3 length: 11 amino acids. The CDR3 is CASSSGETQYF. The CDR3, as DNA: TGTGCCAGCTCTTCGGGGGAGACCCAGTACTTC.

Regarding this clone: Within the sample, other DNA sequences also encode this same CDR3. This rearrangement joins TRBV28 to TRBJ2-3; D unresolved. Trimming took off 5 bases at V and 3 bases at J, with 3 bases between the two ends. Germline lookup yields CDR1 MDHEN and CDR2 SYDVKM. This CDR3 has 11 residues. The CDR3 bases are TGTGCCAGCAGTCAAACAGATACGCAGTATTTT. This sequence encodes CASSQTDTQYF.

The V and J genes are TRBV6-6 and TRBJ1-1; D gene ambiguous. Deletions cut 2 bases from V and 5 bases from J, with 18 bases between. The CDR3 covers 16 residues. The germline gives CDR1 MNHNY, CDR2 SVGAGI (reference sequence). In DNA, the CDR3 is TGTGCCAGCAGTTACCCGAGGGAGGGAGGAAAGACTGAAGCTTTCTTT. It encodes CASSYPREGGKTEAFF.

This chain uses TRBV19 with TRBJ1-1; D unclear. Germline-derived CDR1 and CDR2 are LNHDA and SQIVND (reference sequence). The V gene lost 6 bases and the J gene lost 5 bases, with 16 bases spanning the gap. The CDR3 runs to 14 residues. DNA of the CDR3: TGTGCCAGTAGCCCCCAGGTAGTGGGAACTGAAGCTTTCTTT. Protein product: CASSPQVVGTEAFF.

The chain recombines TRBV10-1 with TRBJ2-3; TRBD2 matches 8 bases. This CDR3 spans 14 amino acids. Germline V gene data show CDR1 as WNHNN and CDR2 as SYGVQD (reference sequence). V lost 2 bases, J lost 4 bases, and 2 bases stayed unmatched. The CDR3: CASSESGRADTQYF. For the CDR3, the DNA is TGCGCCAGCAGTGAGAGCGGGAGAGCAGATACGCAGTATTTT.

This sequence joins TRBV6-1 and TRBJ2-7; D could derive from TRBD1 or TRBD2 (5 bases each). The germline CDR1 and CDR2 sequences are MNHNS and SASEGT. The germline V and J ends were trimmed by 6 bases and 0 bases, with 15 bases remaining between them. The CDR3 runs 15 residues. The CDR3 spells CASRLDWGSSYEQYF. The DNA for the CDR3 is TGTGCCAGCAGACTTGACTGGGGGAGCTCCTACGAGCAGTACTTC.

V gene TRBV28 combines with J gene TRBJ2-7; tentative D call: TRBD2 (5 bases). This CDR3 has 15 amino acids. CDR1 and CDR2 from the germline V gene are MDHEN and SYDVKM. The V end lost 3 bases, the J end lost 2 bases, and 14 bases lay between the germline ends. The CDR3 reads CASSLVGVPTYEQYF. DNA for the CDR3: TGTGCCAGCAGTTTGGTCGGGGTCCCTACCTACGAGCAGTACTTC.

The chain has TRBV15 and TRBJ1-4; tentative D call: TRBD1 (6 bases). Germline CDR1 reads LNHNV; CDR2 reads YYDKDF (reference sequence). V lost 1 base and J lost 8, with 11 bases in between. CDR3 length: 14 amino acids. The CDR3 DNA follows: TGTGCCACCAGCAGAGGGACAGCAGTCGAAAAACTGTTTTTT. Its protein product is CATSRGTAVEKLFF.

The chain recombines TRBV9 with TRBJ1-2; a possible D gene is TRBD1 (5 bases). V dropped 3 bases and J dropped 9 bases, with 18 bases sitting between them. The length of the CDR3 is 14 residues. Per germline, CDR1 SGDLS and CDR2 YYNGEE. Here the CDR3 DNA reads TGTGCCAGCAGCGGGGGGACGGCAGGTATGAGCTACACCTTC. Translated, it gives CASSGGTAGMSYTF.

DNA of the CDR3: TGTGCCAGCAGGAACCTGAAACAGGGGGCAGGCGGCAATCAGCCCCAGCATTTT. Amino acids: CASRNLKQGAGGNQPQHF. V and J are TRBV28 and TRBJ1-5; the match to TRBD1 covers 9 bases. Germline CDR1 MDHEN, CDR2 SYDVKM. Losses at the gene ends were 6 bases for V and 2 bases for J; bases not matched to a gene: 14. The CDR3 totals 18 residues.

This clone was recorded only once. The CDR3 bases are TGTGCCAGCAACCAAATGGAAACCGGGACAGGGGAAGAGAACACTGAAGCTTTCTTT. As protein: CASNQMETGTGEENTEAFF. The gene calls are TRBV11-3 and TRBJ1-1, with 10 positions matching TRBD1. CDR3 size: 19 residues. V was clipped by 7 bases and J by 1 base; unmatched bases: 18. Looked up from germline, CDR1 is SGHNT and CDR2 is YENEEA.

About this clone: A junction boundary mismatches the germline segment, possibly from a read error. This chain uses TRBV11-2 with TRBJ2-5, with D uncertain. Germline V CDR1 and CDR2: SGHAT, FQNNGV. The CDR3 length is 15 residues. CDR3 DNA: TGTGCCAGCAGCTCCCTGACTGGTCCCCAAGGGACCCAGTACTTC. Translation gives CASSSLTGPQGTQYF.

The chain is built from TRBV7-8 and TRBJ2-7; D remains ambiguous. The CDR3 contains 12 residues. V was pared by 0 bases and J by 5 bases, with 5 bases between. Germline V gives CDR1 SGHVS, CDR2 FQNEAQ. CDR3 residues: CASSLAAHEQYF. DNA of the CDR3: TGTGCCAGCAGCTTAGCCGCTCACGAGCAGTACTTC.

This clone was counted a single time. This chain joins TRBV6-5 and TRBJ1-1; the D gene is possibly TRBD1 (5 bases). Trimming left V 0 bases short and J 7 bases short, with 12 bases between. Germline V gene data show CDR1 as MNHEY and CDR2 as SVGAGI. The CDR3 sequence is 14 residues long. The chain's CDR3 is CASSYSRGSFEAFF. The CDR3 region has the DNA TGTGCCAGCAGTTACTCGAGGGGCTCCTTTGAAGCTTTCTTT.

The chain links TRBV2 to TRBJ2-7; no clear D. The CDR3 runs 14 residues. CDR1 is SNHLY and CDR2 is FYNNEI in the germline V gene. V lost 4 bases to trimming and J lost 7 bases, with 17 bases between them. CDR3 residues: CASSGRPTQWEQYF. The CDR3 DNA is TGTGCCAGCAGTGGCCGACCTACGCAGTGGGAGCAGTACTTC.